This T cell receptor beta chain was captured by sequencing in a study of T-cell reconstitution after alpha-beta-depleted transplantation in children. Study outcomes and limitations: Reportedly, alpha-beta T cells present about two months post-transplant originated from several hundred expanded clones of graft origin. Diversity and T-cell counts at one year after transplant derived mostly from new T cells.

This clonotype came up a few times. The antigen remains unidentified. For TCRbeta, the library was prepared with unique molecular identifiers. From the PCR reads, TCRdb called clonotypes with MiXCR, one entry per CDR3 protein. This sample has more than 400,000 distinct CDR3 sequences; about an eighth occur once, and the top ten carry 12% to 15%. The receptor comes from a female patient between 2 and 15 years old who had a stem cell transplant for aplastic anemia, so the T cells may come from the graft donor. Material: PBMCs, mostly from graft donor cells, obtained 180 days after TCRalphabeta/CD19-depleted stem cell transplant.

In nucleotides, the CDR3 is TGTGCCAGCAGCCAAGATGGGCGGGGGGGCCGCACTGAAGCTTTCTTT. Its translation is CASSQDGRGGRTEAFF. The rearrangement joins TRBV4-2 to TRBJ1-1; TRBD1 is a possible D gene (6 bases). The CDR3 is 16 residues long. The germline V gene has CDR1 LGHNA and CDR2 YNFKEQ. Trimming left V 0 bases short and J 4 bases short, with 15 bases between.